This T cell receptor (beta chain) was recovered during a study of neoadjuvant nivolumab and ipilimumab in lung cancer. The overall study: Patients got nivolumab 3 mg/kg on days 1, 15 and 29; combination added ipilimumab 1 mg/kg day 1. Notes on the study in general: Compared with tumor-adjacent uninvolved lung, resected tumors showed greater richness and clonality.

V was pared by 4 bases and J by 2 bases, with 6 bases of the junction left unmatched. Germline V lookup: CDR1 SGHRS, CDR2 YFSETQ. The CDR3 runs 17 residues. Of note for this clone: Its matching antigen is unknown.

The protocol was immunoSEQ multiplex PCR, while the TCRdb copy is restricted to in-frame clones and leaves out a portion. The top ten clones hold 23% of a sample with approximately 23,000 clones, 82% of them seen once. The chain links TRBV5-1 to TRBJ2-1; 13 bases fit TRBD2. This TCR derives from an adult with non-small cell lung cancer. The sample consisted of peripheral blood, taken before neoadjuvant nivolumab, alone or with ipilimumab. The CDR3 nucleotides read TGCGCCAGCAGCCCGGGACTAGCGGGGCTAACCTACAATGAGCAGTTCTTC. As protein: CASSPGLAGLTYNEQFF.